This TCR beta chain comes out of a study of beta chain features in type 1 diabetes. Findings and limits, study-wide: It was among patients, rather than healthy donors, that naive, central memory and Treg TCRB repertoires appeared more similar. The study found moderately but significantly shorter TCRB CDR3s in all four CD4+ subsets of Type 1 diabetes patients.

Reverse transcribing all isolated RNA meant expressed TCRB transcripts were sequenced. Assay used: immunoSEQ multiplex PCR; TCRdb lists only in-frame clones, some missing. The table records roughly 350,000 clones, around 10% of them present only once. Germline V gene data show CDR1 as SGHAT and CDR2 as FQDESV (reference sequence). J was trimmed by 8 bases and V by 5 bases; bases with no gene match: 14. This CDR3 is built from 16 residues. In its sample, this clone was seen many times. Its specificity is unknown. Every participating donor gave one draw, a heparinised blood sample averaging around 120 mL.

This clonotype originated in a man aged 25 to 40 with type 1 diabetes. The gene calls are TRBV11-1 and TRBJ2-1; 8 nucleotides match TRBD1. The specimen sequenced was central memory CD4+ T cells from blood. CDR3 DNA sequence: TGTGCCAGCAGCCCGGGGGTTGGACAGGGAGAAGATGAGCAGTTCTTC. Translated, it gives CASSPGVGQGEDEQFF.